The sample holds a few counts of the clone carrying this T cell receptor (beta chain). This entry belongs to a study of blood T cell repertoires in COVID-19. Turning to the study itself: The origin of the acute and convalescent COVID-19 samples was the United States, Italy and Spain.

In the authors' workflow: Reference gene primers were amplified, and this amplification served to estimate nucleated cell counts. Profiled with immunoSEQ multiplex PCR; TCRdb holds only in-frame clones, not every one. The V and J calls and clone size are taken from that table; D and trimming were inferred from the DNA. This table has roughly 150,000 clones, around nine tenths appearing once. The CDR3 loop spans 15 amino acids. CDR1 SGHRS and CDR2 YFSETQ come from the germline V gene. Germline trimming cut 0 bases from V and 5 bases from J; bases unmatched to any gene: 6. The chain joins TRBV5-1 to TRBJ2-7; 9 nucleotides match TRBD1. Sequencing was done on a sample of peripheral blood. The receptor was isolated from a human donor in a cohort sampled during active COVID-19. DNA of the CDR3: TGCGCCAGCAGCTTGGTGGGGACAGGGAGGAACGAGCAGTACTTC. Encoded protein: CASSLVGTGRNEQYF.